This TCR beta chain derives from a study of T-cell reconstitution after alpha-beta-depleted transplantation in children. Preparing the TCRbeta library involved the use of unique molecular identifiers. In TCRdb, the PCR reads were re-called with MiXCR into one record per CDR3 protein. Of 300,000 to 400,000 distinct CDR3 sequences in the sample, 13% are singletons; the top ten hold over 3.5%. The CDR3 is 13 residues long. V was pared by 7 bases and J by 0 bases, with 6 bases between. The germline CDR1 and CDR2 sequences are MDHEN and SYDVKM. This clonotype was detected many times. The TCR comes from a human donor who donated a stem cell graft to a child with Fanconi anemia. Sequencing used PBMCs, obtained from the stem cell graft. The chain combines TRBV28 with TRBJ2-2; no clear D gene. The CDR3 DNA sequence: TGTGCCAGCACCCTCGCGAACACCGGGGAGCTGTTTTTT. Amino acid sequence: CASTLANTGELFF.